A single TCR beta chain is shown here with its context. Its antigen is currently unknown. A read error is likely, as this CDR3 ends without the conserved phenylalanine or tryptophan. The source of the sample is a study of immune heterogeneity within non-small cell lung tumors. General study results and limits: With an R of roughly 0.31, local T-cell clonality correlated moderately but significantly with local tumor mutational burden. Within a patient, dominant CDR3 beta clonotypes were shared across sites, though different locations had unique frequent clones.

CDR3 length: 13 residues. Germline values: CDR1 SGHDT, CDR2 YYEEEE. V was pared by 4 bases and J by 11 bases, with 11 bases of the junction left unmatched. Template was bulk tumor genomic DNA, 600 to 650 ng per sample. Spaced far apart, several biopsies were taken from each primary tumor during surgery. With untreated, newly diagnosed non-small cell lung cancer, the patients went on to undergo curative surgery. Multiplex PCR amplified TCR beta CDR3 with 32 V and 13 J primers. TCRdb re-called the multiplex PCR reads with MiXCR, one entry per CDR3 protein. Of tens of thousands of distinct CDR3 sequences listed, around 28% are singletons.

The clonotype was recovered from a man aged 35 to 55 with non-small cell lung cancer. The sequenced material came from lung tumor tissue. V usage is TRBV5-6 and J usage is TRBJ1-1; 7 bases match TRBD1. The CDR3 DNA reads TGTGCCAGCAGCGCCCCAACAGGGGATAGGGCTTTCTAT. Translating gives CASSAPTGDRAFY.